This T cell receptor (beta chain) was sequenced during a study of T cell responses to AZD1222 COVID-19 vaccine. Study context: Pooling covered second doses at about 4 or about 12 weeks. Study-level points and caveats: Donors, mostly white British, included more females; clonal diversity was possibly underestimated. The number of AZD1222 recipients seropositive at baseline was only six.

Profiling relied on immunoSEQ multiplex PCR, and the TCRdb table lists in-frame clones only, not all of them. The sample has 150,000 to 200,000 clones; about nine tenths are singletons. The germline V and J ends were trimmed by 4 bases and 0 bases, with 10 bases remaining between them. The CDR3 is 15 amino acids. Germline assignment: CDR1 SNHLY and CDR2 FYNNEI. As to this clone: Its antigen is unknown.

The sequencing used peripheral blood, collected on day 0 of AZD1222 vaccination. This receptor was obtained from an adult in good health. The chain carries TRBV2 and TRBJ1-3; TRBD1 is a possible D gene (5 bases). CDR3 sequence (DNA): TGTGCCAGCAGTGTCGACAGCCTCTCTGGAAACACCATATATTTT. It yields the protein CASSVDSLSGNTIYF.